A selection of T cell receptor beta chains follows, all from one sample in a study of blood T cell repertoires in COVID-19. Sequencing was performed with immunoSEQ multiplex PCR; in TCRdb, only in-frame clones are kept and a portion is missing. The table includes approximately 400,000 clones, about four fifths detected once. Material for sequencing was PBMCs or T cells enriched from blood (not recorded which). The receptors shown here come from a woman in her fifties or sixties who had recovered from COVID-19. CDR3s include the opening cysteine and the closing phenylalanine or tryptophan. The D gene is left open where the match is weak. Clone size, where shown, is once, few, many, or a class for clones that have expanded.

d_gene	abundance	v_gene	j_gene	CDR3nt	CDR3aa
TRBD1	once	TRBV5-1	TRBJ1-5	TGCGCCAGCAGCTTGGAACAGGGGAGCAATCAGCCCCAGCATTTT	CASSLEQGSNQPQHF
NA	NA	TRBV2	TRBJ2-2	TGTGCCAGCAGTGAATTTGGAGGGACCGGGGAGCTGTTTTTT	CASSEFGGTGELFF
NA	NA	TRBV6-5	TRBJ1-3	TGTGCCAGCAGGCGCGACAGTTCCTCTGGAAACACCATATATTTT	CASRRDSSSGNTIYF
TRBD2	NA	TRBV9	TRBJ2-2	TGTGCCAGCAGCGTAGGGGCGGGAGATTTCACCGGGGAGCTGTTTTTT	CASSVGAGDFTGELFF
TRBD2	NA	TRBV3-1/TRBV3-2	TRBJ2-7	TGTGCCAGCAGCCAAGCGGGGGGCTCCTACGAGCAGTACTTC	CASSQAGGSYEQYF
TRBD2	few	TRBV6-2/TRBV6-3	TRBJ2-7	TGTGCCAGCAGTCGCCCGCGGGTCCTCACTAGCGGGGGGGTTTACGAGCAGTACTTC	CASSRPRVLTSGGVYEQYF
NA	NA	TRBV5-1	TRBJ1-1	TGCGCCAGCAGCTTGCAGGGCGTCCTAGTGAACACTGAAGCTTTCTTT	CASSLQGVLVNTEAFF
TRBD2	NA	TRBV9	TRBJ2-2	TGTGCCAGCAGAAGACTAGCGGGAGAAGCCGGGGAGCTGTTTTTT	CASRRLAGEAGELFF
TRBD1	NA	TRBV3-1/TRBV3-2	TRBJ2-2	TGTGCCAGCAGCCAAGGCAGGGGGCGGACCGGGGAGCTGTTTTTT	CASSQGRGRTGELFF
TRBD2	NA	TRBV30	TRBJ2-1	TGTGCCTGGATTCCCCTAGCGGGGGGGGTAGGGGAGCAGTTCTTC	CAWIPLAGGVGEQFF
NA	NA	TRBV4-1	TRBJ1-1	TGCGCCAGCAGCCGGGGGCGGCTTGAAGCTTTCTTT	CASSRGRLEAFF
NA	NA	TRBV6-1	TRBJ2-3	TGTGCCAGCAGTGAGCGGGCAGGGGCAGATACGCAGTATTTT	CASSERAGADTQYF
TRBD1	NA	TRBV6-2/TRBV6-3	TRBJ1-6	TGTGCCAGCAGTGGACAGGGAGGTTCACCCCTCCACTTT	CASSGQGGSPLHF
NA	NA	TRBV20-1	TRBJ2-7	TGCAGTGCTAGTCGGGTGGTGCCCCACGAGCAGTACTTC	CSASRVVPHEQYF
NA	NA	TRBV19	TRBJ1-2	TGTGCCAGTAGTATAGCGGGGGTTAACTATGGCTACACCTTC	CASSIAGVNYGYTF
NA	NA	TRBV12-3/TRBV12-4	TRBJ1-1	TGTGCCAGCAGCCCTAGGCCGGGGGTGCTAACTTTCTTT	CASSPRPGVLTFF
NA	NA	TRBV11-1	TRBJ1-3	TGTGCCAGCAGCTTGCAGCGGGTCTCTGGAAACACCATATATTTT	CASSLQRVSGNTIYF
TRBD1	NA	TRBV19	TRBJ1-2	TGTGCCAGTACCTGGACAGGGACCTATGGCTACACCTTC	CASTWTGTYGYTF
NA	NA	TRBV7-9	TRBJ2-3	TGTGCCAGCAGCTTAGGTGACAGATTTGTTAATACGCAGTATTTT	CASSLGDRFVNTQYF
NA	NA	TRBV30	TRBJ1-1	TGTGCCTGGAGTAGCGGGGATGGGAACACTGAAGCTTTCTTT	CAWSSGDGNTEAFF
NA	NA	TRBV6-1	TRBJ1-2	TGTGCCAGCAGTGAAAGGGTACAACAGGCATTTAACTATGGCTACACCTTC	CASSERVQQAFNYGYTF
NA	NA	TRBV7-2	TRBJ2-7	TGTGCCAGCAGCTTAGGTGGGGGGTCGGCCCTCTACGAGCAGTACTTC	CASSLGGGSALYEQYF
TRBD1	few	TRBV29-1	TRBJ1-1	TGCAGCGTTGATGCCTGGGACAGGGGGCACACTGAAGCTTTCTTT	CSVDAWDRGHTEAFF
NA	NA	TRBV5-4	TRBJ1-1	TGTGCCAGCAGCTTGGTGGGGGCCCCTGAAGCTTTCTTT	CASSLVGAPEAFF
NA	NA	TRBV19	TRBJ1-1	TGTGCCAGTAGGCAGTTTGGAAATAGCGACGTCGGTTCTAACACTGAAGCTTTCTTT	CASRQFGNSDVGSNTEAFF
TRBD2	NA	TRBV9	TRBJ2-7	TGTGCCAGCAGCCCCCAGGGCGGGGGGGCGGTTTACGAGCAGTACTTC	CASSPQGGGAVYEQYF